This TCR beta chain came from a study of T cell responses to AZD1222 COVID-19 vaccine. Findings and caveats of the study: Spike-specific TCR breadth and depth both grew after two AZD1222 doses. Unmutated variant regions are reportedly targeted by nearly half of spike-specific TCRs.

This CDR3 has 17 amino acids. After removal of 0 bases from V and 5 bases from J, the junction contained 6 bases not matched to a gene. CDR1 and CDR2 (germline): KGHSH, LQKENI. About this clone: Its antigen is still unknown.

Here immunoSEQ multiplex PCR was the method, and the copy in TCRdb shows in-frame clones only, minus some. The profile shows roughly 130,000 clones, around 83% of them singletons. The clonotype was recovered from an adult in good health. The sample consisted of peripheral blood, taken on day 0 of AZD1222 vaccination. V gene TRBV18 combines with J gene TRBJ2-2, with 10 bases aligning to TRBD2. This chain's CDR3 is CASSPPSSGRGTGELFF. In nucleotides, the CDR3 is TGTGCCAGCTCACCACCGTCTAGCGGGAGAGGTACCGGGGAGCTGTTTTTT.